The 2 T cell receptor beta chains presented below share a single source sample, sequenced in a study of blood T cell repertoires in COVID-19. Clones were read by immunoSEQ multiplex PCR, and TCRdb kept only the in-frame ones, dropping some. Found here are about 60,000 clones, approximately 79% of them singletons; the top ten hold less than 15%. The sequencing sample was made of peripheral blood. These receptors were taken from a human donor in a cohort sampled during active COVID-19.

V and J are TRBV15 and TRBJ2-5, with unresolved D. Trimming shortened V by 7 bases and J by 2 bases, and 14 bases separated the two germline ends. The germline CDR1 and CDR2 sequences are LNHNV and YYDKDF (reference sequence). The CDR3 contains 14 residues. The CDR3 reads CATTASVSQETQYF. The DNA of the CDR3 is TGTGCCACCACCGCCAGCGTTTCTCAAGAGACCCAGTACTTC.

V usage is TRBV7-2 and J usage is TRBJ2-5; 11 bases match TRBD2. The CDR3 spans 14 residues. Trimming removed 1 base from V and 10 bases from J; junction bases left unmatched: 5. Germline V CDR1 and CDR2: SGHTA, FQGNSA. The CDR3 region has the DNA TGTGCCAGCAGCTTAGGGGGACTAGCGGATAACCAGTACTTC. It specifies CASSLGGLADNQYF.